Each of the 6 T cell receptor beta chains below was sequenced from the same sample in a study of shared clonotypes between healthy human individuals. The data were produced by immunoSEQ multiplex PCR, yet TCRdb's version contains in-frame clones alone and is incomplete. Among 450,000 to 650,000 clones listed, just over 75% were seen once. The sequenced sample was PBMCs. These receptors came from a woman in her forties in good health. Some clones in this sample may be carry-over from other donors' samples.

The chain links TRBV11-2 to TRBJ2-7, with TRBD2 matching 10 bases. The germline gives CDR1 SGHAT, CDR2 FQNNGV. V dropped 4 bases and J dropped 1; count of bases not matched to a gene: 13. The CDR3 extends over 18 amino acids. The CDR3 sequence: CASSSIRGPSGSSYEQYF. CDR3 nucleotides: TGTGCCAGCAGCTCAATAAGGGGACCTAGCGGGAGTTCCTACGAGCAGTACTTC.

The CDR3 DNA is TGTGCCATCAGTGAGTATGTGACAGGCTTTTCCTACGAGCAGTACTTC. Protein: CAISEYVTGFSYEQYF. This chain connects TRBV10-3 to TRBJ2-7; possibly TRBD1 for D (6 bases). Germline loops: CDR1 ENHRY, CDR2 SYGVKD. This CDR3 spans 16 amino acids. V was shortened by 1 base and J by 1 base, with 14 bases between the two germline ends.

The rearrangement links TRBV4-3 to TRBJ1-4; 7 nucleotides match TRBD1. The germline CDR1 and CDR2 sequences are LGHNA and YSLEER. The CDR3 is made up of 15 amino acids. The V segment lost 5 bases and the J segment 3 bases; nucleotides outside the gene matches: 6. The CDR3 DNA reads TGCGCCAGCAGCGGTGAGGGGGCTGCTAATGAAAAACTGTTTTTT. Encoded protein: CASSGEGAANEKLFF.

The chain couples TRBV28 to TRBJ1-4; D is unresolved. The germline V gene has CDR1 MDHEN and CDR2 SYDVKM. The V end lost 0 bases, the J end lost 3 bases, and 11 bases lay between the germline ends. The CDR3 extends over 16 amino acids. CDR3 in amino acids: CASSLWKVGPNEKLFF. In nucleotides, the CDR3 is TGTGCCAGCAGTTTATGGAAGGTTGGACCTAATGAAAAACTGTTTTTT. The full variable domain, with the rest looked up from reference TRBV28 and TRBJ1-4, is DVKVTQSSRYLVKRTGEKVFLECVQDMDHENMFWYRQDPGLGLRLIYFSYDVKMKEKGDIPEGYSVSREKKERFSLILESASTNQTSMYLCASSLWKVGPNEKLFFGSGTQLSVL.

The V and J genes are TRBV6-1 and TRBJ1-5; D remains unclear. CDR3 length equals 14 residues. CDR1 and CDR2 from the germline V gene are MNHNS and SASEGT. Trimming cost V 2 bases and J 4 bases, with 9 bases left between them. The CDR3 coding sequence is TGTGCCAGCAGTGAACTTGGGAGGAATCAGCCCCAGCATTTT. This encodes CASSELGRNQPQHF.

The J gene is TRBJ2-1, the V gene TRBV6-1, with 8 bases fitting TRBD2. Germline V gene data show CDR1 as MNHNS and CDR2 as SASEGT. The CDR3 loop spans 14 amino acids. V dropped 11 bases and J dropped 7; count of bases not matched to a gene: 13. The CDR3 loop is CAARYSGSGNEQFF. CDR3 coding DNA: TGTGCCGCTAGATACAGCGGGAGTGGGAATGAGCAGTTCTTC.